This T cell receptor (beta chain) was sequenced for a study of T-cell reconstitution after alpha-beta-depleted transplantation in children (dated by TCRdb to 2016 to 2017). Regarding the study in general: The study quantitatively tracked T-cell immune reconstitution after TCRalphabeta/CD19-depleted allogeneic hematopoietic cell transplantation in children using TCR repertoire profiling. Results and caveats for the whole study, not just this receptor: The apparently early recovery of alphabetaT-cell counts about two months after transplant reportedly depended on only several hundred rapidly expanded clones that came from non-depleted graft cells. In some patients, the high TCRbeta diversity seen at day 60 was put down to recipient T cells and intrathymic progenitors that had survived conditioning. Hyperexpanded clone frequencies declined over subsequent months; after one year, T-cell counts and TCRbeta diversity were mostly attributed to newly produced T cells.

Explained via the paper, the treatment or condition label denotes: allogeneic hematopoietic cell transplantation with graft depleted of TCRalphabeta T cells and CD19 B cells. Transplant recipients were children who received TCRalphabeta/CD19-depleted allogeneic hematopoietic cell grafts. As to this clonotype: Its antigen remains unidentified. No much larger clone is present one base from it, and per-base qualities are unavailable.

Counted from cysteine to phenylalanine, this CDR3 has 13 amino acids. Just the 39-base CDR3 DNA is kept, in frame starting at base 1. Trimming costs V 2 bases and J 6 bases, and their ends lie 5 bases apart. Per the germline V gene, SGHAT is the CDR1 and FQNNGV is the CDR2. Preparation of the library involved PCR. The run used an Illumina HiSeq 2500. Molecular barcoding was employed in the preparation of TCR libraries, with unique molecular identifiers being used to normalize TCRbeta repertoire quantification. Using fastp trimming at Q25 and MiXCR clonotype assembly, TCRdb reanalyzed the public sequencing data and kept in-frame beta chains. Each entry merges the rows of one CDR3 protein and shows their most common DNA and genes. The sample includes tens of thousands of distinct CDR3 sequences, with 15% to 20% observed a single time. Clones ranked in the top ten supply approximately 55% of the sample.

The receptor comes from a male patient aged 2-10 years who had a stem cell transplant for acute lymphoblastic leukemia, so the T cells may come from the graft donor. The chain is encoded by TRBV11-2 joined to TRBJ1-6, with TRBD1 as a weak D call on 5 bases. The sample in question was PBMCs, mostly from graft donor cells, obtained 360 days after TCRalphabeta/CD19-depleted stem cell transplant. The sequence in DNA is TGTGCCAGCAGCTTAAGGGGTAATTCACCCCTCCACTTT. This encodes CASSLRGNSPLHF.